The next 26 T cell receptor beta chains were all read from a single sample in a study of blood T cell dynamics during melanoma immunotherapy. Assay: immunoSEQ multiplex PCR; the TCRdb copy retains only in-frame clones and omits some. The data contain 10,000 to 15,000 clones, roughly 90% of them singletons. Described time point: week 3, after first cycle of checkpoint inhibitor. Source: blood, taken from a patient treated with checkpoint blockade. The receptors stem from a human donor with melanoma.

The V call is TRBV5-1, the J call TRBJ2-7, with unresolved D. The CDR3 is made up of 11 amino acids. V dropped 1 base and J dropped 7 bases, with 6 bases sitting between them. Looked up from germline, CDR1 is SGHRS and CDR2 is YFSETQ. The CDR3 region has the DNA TGCGCCAGCAGCTTGATAGGGGAGCAGTACTTC. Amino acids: CASSLIGEQYF.

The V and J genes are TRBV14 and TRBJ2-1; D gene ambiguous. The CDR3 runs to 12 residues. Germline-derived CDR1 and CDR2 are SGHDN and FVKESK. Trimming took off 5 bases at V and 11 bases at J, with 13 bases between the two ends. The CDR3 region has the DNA TGTGCCAGCAGCTATAGGCCCAGTAAGCAGTTCTTC. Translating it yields CASSYRPSKQFF.

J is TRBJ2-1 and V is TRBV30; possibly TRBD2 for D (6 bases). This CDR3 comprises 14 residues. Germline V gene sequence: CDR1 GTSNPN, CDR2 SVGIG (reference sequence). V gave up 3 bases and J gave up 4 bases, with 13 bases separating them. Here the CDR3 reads CAWRGPAGYNEQFF. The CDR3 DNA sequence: TGTGCCTGGAGGGGTCCTGCGGGATACAATGAGCAGTTCTTC.

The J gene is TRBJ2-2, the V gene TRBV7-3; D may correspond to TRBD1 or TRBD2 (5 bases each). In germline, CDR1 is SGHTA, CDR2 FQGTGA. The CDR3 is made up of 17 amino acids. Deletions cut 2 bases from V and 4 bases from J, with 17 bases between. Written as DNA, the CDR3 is TGTGCCAGCAGCTTATACGGCGGCAGGGCGGGCACCGGGGAGCTGTTTTTT. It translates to CASSLYGGRAGTGELFF.

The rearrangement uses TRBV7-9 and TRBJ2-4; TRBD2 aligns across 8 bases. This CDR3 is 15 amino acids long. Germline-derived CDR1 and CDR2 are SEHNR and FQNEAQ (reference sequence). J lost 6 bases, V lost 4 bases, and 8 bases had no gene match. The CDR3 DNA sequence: TGTGCCAGCAGCTCGAGCGGGAGCAGCGGAAACATTCAGTACTTC. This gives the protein CASSSSGSSGNIQYF. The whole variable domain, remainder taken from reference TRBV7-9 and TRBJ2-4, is DTGVSQNPRHKITKRGQNVTFRCDPISEHNRLYWYRQTLGQGPEFLTYFQNEAQLEKSRLLSDRFSAERPKGSFSTLEIQRTEQGDSAMYLCASSSSGSSGNIQYFGAGTRLSVL.

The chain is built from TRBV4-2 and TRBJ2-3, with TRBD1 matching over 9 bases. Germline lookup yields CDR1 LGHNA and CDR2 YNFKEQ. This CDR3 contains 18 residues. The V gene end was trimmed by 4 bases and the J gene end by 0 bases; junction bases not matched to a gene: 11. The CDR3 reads CASSLQGASDTSTDTQYF. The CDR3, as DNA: TGTGCCAGCAGCCTACAGGGGGCTAGCGACACTAGCACAGATACGCAGTATTTT.

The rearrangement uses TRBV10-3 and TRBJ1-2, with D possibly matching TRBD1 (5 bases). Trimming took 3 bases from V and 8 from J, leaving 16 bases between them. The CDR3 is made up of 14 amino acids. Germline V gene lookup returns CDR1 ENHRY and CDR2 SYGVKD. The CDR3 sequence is CAISDPRGKGGYTF. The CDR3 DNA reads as TGTGCCATCAGTGACCCAAGGGGAAAAGGCGGCTACACCTTC.

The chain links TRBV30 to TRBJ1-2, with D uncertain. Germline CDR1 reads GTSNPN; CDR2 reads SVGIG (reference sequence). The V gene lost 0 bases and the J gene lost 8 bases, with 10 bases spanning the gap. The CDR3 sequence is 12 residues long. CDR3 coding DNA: TGTGCCTGGAGTGTTAACCCTGGGGGCTACACCTTC. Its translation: CAWSVNPGGYTF. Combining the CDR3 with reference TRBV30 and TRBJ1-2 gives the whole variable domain SQTIHQWPATLVQPVGSPLSLECTVEGTSNPNLYWYRQAAGRGLQLLFYSVGIGQISSEVPQNLSASRPQDRQFILSSKKLLLSDSGFYLCAWSVNPGGYTFGSGTRLTVV.

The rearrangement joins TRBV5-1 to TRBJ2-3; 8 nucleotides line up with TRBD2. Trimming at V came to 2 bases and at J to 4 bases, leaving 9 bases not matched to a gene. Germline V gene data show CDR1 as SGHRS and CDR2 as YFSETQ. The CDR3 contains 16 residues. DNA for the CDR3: TGCGCCAGCAGCTTAAGGACTAGCCGAAGCGCAGATACGCAGTATTTT. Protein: CASSLRTSRSADTQYF.

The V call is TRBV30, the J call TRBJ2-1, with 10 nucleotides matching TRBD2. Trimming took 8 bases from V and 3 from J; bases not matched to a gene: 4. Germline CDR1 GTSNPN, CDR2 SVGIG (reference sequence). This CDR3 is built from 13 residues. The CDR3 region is CAGEREGYNEQFF. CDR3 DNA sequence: TGTGCCGGTGAGCGGGAGGGCTACAATGAGCAGTTCTTC.

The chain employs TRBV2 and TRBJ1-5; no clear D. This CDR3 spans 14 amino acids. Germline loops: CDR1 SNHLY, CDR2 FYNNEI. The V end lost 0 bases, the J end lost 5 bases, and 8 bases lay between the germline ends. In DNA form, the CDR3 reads TGTGCCAGCAGTGAAGCGCGCGGCTATCAGCCCCAGCATTTT. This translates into CASSEARGYQPQHF.

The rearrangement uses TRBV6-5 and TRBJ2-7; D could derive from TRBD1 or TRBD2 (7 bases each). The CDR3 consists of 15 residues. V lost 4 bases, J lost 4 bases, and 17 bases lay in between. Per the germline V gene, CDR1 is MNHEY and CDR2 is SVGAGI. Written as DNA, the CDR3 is TGTGCCAGCAGTTCAGGGGGGGGGCGAAGGTACGAGCAGTACTTC. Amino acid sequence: CASSSGGGRRYEQYF.

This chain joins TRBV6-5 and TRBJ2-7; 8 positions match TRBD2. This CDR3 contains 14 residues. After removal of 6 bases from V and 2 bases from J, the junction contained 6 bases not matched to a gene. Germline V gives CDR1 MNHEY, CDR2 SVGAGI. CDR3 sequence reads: CASRGTRATYEQYF. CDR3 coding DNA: TGTGCCAGCAGAGGGACTAGAGCTACCTACGAGCAGTACTTC.

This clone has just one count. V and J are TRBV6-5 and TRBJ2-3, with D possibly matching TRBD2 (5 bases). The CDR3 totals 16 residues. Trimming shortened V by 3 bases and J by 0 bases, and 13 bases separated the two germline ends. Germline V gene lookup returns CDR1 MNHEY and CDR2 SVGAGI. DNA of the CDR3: TGTGCCAGCAGTTATCTGGCAGCGGCTAGCACAGATACGCAGTATTTT. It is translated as CASSYLAAASTDTQYF.

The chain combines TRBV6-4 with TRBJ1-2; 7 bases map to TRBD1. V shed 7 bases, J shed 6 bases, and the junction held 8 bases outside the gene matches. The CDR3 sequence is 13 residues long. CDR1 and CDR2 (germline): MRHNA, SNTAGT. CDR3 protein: CASTYGTADGYTF. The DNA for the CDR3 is TGTGCCAGCACCTACGGGACAGCGGATGGCTACACCTTC.

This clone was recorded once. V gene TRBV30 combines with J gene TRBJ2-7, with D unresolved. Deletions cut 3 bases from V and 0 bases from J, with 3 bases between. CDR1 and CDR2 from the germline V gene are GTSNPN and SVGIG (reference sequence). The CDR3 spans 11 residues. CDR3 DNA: TGTGCCTGGAGCCACTCCTACGAGCAGTACTTC. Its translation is CAWSHSYEQYF.

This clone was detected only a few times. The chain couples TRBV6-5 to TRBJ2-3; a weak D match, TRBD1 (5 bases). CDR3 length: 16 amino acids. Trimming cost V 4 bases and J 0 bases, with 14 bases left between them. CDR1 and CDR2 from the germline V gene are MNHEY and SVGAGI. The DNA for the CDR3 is TGTGCCAGCAGTTCCCTTTGGGGCCTAAGCACAGATACGCAGTATTTT. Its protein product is CASSSLWGLSTDTQYF.

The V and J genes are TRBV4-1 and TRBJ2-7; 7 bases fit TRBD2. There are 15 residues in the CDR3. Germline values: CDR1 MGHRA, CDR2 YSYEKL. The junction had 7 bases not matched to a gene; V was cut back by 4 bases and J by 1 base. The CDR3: CASSPGEGMSYEQYF. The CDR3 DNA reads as TGCGCCAGCAGCCCCGGGGAGGGTATGTCCTACGAGCAGTACTTC.

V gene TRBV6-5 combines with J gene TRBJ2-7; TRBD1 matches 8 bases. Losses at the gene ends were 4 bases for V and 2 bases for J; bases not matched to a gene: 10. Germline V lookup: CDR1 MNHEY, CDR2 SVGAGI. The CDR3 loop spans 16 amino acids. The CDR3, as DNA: TGTGCCAGCAGTTTCGATCGCAGGGGGCGAACCTACGAGCAGTACTTC. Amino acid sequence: CASSFDRRGRTYEQYF.

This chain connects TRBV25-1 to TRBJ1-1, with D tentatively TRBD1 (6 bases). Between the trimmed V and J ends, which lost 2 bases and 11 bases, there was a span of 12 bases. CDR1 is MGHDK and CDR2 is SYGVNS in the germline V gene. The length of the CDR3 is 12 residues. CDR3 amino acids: CASSEGTSHAFF. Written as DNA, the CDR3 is TGTGCCAGCAGTGAAGGGACATCTCACGCTTTCTTT. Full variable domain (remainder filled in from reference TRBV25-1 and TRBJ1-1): EADIYQTPRYLVIGTGKKITLECSQTMGHDKMYWYQQDPGMELHLIHYSYGVNSTEKGDLSSESTVSRIRTEHFPLTLESARPSHTSQYLCASSEGTSHAFFGQGTRLTVV.

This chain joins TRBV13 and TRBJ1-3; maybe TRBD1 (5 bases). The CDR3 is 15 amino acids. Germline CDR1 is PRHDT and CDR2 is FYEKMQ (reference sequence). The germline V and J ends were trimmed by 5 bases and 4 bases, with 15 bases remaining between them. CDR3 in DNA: TGTGCCAGCAGCAGCCGCCAGGGTTGGGGAAACACCATATATTTT. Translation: CASSSRQGWGNTIYF.

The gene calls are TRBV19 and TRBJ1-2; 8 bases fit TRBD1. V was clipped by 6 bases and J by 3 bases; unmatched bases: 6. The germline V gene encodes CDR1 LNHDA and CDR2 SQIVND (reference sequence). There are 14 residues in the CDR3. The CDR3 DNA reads TGTGCCAGTAGACCACAGGGGGTTGACTATGGCTACACCTTC. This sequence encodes CASRPQGVDYGYTF.

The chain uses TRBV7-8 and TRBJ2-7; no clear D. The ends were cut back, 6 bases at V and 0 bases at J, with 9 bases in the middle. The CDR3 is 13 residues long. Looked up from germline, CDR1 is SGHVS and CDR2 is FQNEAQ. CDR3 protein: CASSPVFSYEQYF. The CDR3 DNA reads TGTGCCAGCAGTCCGGTATTCTCCTACGAGCAGTACTTC.

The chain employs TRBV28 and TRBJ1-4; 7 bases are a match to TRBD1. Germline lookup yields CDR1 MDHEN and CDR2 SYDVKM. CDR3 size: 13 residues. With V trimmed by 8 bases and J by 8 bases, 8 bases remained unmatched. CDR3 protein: CASLGQVREKLFF. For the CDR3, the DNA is TGTGCCAGCCTCGGACAGGTCAGGGAAAAACTGTTTTTT.

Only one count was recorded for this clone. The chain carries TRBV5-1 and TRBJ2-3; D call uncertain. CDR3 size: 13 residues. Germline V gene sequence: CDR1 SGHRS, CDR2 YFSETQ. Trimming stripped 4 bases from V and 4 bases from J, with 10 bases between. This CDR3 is CASSDAPADTQYF. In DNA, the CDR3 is TGCGCCAGCAGCGACGCACCCGCAGATACGCAGTATTTT.

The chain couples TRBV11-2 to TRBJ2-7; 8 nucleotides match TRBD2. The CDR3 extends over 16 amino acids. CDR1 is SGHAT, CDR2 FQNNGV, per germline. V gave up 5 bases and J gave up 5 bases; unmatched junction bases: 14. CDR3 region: CASSARSGSDPHEQYF. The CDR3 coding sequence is TGTGCCAGCAGCGCCAGAAGCGGGAGTGACCCCCACGAGCAGTACTTC.